The clone carrying this T cell receptor beta chain has only a few counts. The antigen is undetermined. This specimen comes from a study of T cell responses to AZD1222 COVID-19 vaccine. Study observations and caveats: White British people made up most donors, females outnumbered males, and clonal diversity was possibly underestimated. Reportedly, nearly half of unique spike TCRs recognized epitopes outside B.1.351/B.1.1.7 mutations. Spike-specific TCR breadth and depth grew following two AZD1222 doses.

The table came from immunoSEQ multiplex PCR; TCRdb's copy has only in-frame clones and leaves some out. The table includes about 180,000 clones, about 93% detected once. The germline V and J ends were trimmed by 4 bases and 5 bases, with 4 bases remaining between them. The CDR3 totals 11 residues. The input for sequencing was peripheral blood, taken 28 days after the second dose of the MenACWY control vaccine. The chain couples TRBV12-3 or TRBV12-4 to TRBJ2-3; D unresolved. The receptor was derived from an adult who received the MenACWY meningococcal vaccine as a control. The CDR3 loop reads CASSSLDTQYF. The CDR3 DNA is TGTGCCAGCAGTTCCTTAGATACGCAGTATTTT.